This T cell receptor (beta chain) appears in the sequencing data of a study of Graves' ophthalmopathy and Graves' hyperthyroidism. The sequenced template was RNA, covering the TCR beta CDR3 region. The first-round RT-PCR employed HTBI primers together with the Qiagen OneStep RT-PCR kit. A multiplex PCR was then performed as the second round. One entry per CDR3 protein results from TCRdb running MiXCR on the multiplex PCR reads. The sample includes roughly 480,000 distinct CDR3 sequences, approximately 15% of them seen just once. In this sample, this clonotype turned up many times. The receptor's source is a young woman with Graves' ophthalmopathy. Specimen: blood.

Written as DNA, the CDR3 is TGTGCCAGCAGTTGGACGGTGAGCAATCAGCCCCAGCATTTT. Amino acids: CASSWTVSNQPQHF. The rearrangement uses TRBV6-2 or TRBV6-3 and TRBJ1-5; D gene ambiguous. The V gene lost 4 bases and the J gene lost 1 base, with 8 bases spanning the gap. Looked up from germline, CDR1 is MNHEY and CDR2 is SVGEGT. The CDR3 extends over 14 amino acids.